Below are 21 T cell receptor beta chains sequenced from a single sample in a study of blood T cell repertoires in COVID-19. Libraries were prepared by immunoSEQ multiplex PCR; TCRdb keeps only in-frame clonotypes and omits some of them. Of about 430,000 clones in the sample, 80% to 90% were seen once. Sequencing was done on a sample of PBMCs or T cells enriched from blood (not recorded which). The source of these receptors is a man aged 25-45 years who had recovered from COVID-19.

The genes are TRBV12-3 or TRBV12-4 and TRBJ2-1; D is ambiguous. The CDR3 extends over 11 amino acids. The V and J ends lost 3 bases and 5 bases respectively, with 2 bases between them. The CDR3 loop is CASSFDNEQFF. The CDR3 DNA reads TGTGCCAGCAGTTTCGACAATGAGCAGTTCTTC.

The V gene is TRBV10-3, the J gene TRBJ1-5; no reliable D call. This CDR3 comprises 14 residues. Germline V gene sequence: CDR1 ENHRY, CDR2 SYGVKD. Trimming stripped 3 bases from V and 1 base from J, with 7 bases between. Here the CDR3 reads CAISDRQSNQPQHF. The CDR3 nucleotides read TGTGCCATCAGTGACAGACAAAGCAATCAGCCCCAGCATTTT.

This clone was detected once. The chain has TRBV10-2 and TRBJ2-2; no clear D. Germline V gives CDR1 WSHSY, CDR2 SAAADI. This CDR3 spans 11 amino acids. With 8 bases removed from V and 7 bases from J, the gap between germline ends came to 8 bases. The chain's CDR3 is CASVGVGELFF. The DNA for the CDR3 is TGCGCCAGCGTTGGAGTCGGGGAGCTGTTTTTT.

V and J are TRBV28 and TRBJ2-7; TRBD2 matches at 12 bases. This CDR3 comprises 14 residues. The J segment lost 3 bases and the V segment lost 7 bases, leaving 4 bases of the junction unmatched. Germline CDR1 MDHEN, CDR2 SYDVKM. The CDR3 DNA is TGTGCCAGCACGACTAGCGGGAGAAGCTACGAGCAGTACTTC. It translates to CASTTSGRSYEQYF.

The V call is TRBV28, the J call TRBJ2-1, with 8 positions matching TRBD2. The junction had 3 bases not matched to a gene; V was cut back by 3 bases and J by 2 bases. This CDR3 is built from 15 residues. Germline lookup yields CDR1 MDHEN and CDR2 SYDVKM. CDR3 residues: CASSLDSGTYNEQFF. The CDR3 DNA reads as TGTGCCAGCAGTTTGGATAGCGGGACCTACAATGAGCAGTTCTTC.

The chain is built from TRBV21-1 and TRBJ2-3; the D segment call TRBD2 is taken from the table without a DNA check. TRBV21-1 is assigned pseudogene status. The CDR3 contains 16 residues. This CDR3 is CASSKGDLAQLGTQYF. The DNA of the CDR3 is TGTGCCAGCAGCAAAGGGGACTTAGCCCAATTGGGTACGCAGTATTTT.

The J gene is TRBJ2-7, the V gene TRBV27; 7 bases agree with TRBD1. Germline trimming cut 4 bases from V and 2 bases from J; bases unmatched to any gene: 14. The CDR3 runs 17 residues. Germline values: CDR1 MNHEY, CDR2 SMNVEV (reference sequence). CDR3 in amino acids: CASSSKRQGITPYEQYF. The CDR3 nucleotides read TGTGCCAGCAGTTCGAAGAGACAGGGTATAACACCCTACGAGCAGTACTTC.

The chain has TRBV19 and TRBJ2-1; TRBD2 matches 8 bases. J lost 6 bases, V lost 2 bases, and 3 bases had no gene match. Looked up from germline, CDR1 is LNHDA and CDR2 is SQIVND (reference sequence). The CDR3 totals 14 residues. The CDR3 nucleotides read TGTGCCAGTAGTATACAGCGGGAGCGCAATGAGCAGTTCTTC. Translating gives CASSIQRERNEQFF.

This clone appeared once. Written as DNA, the CDR3 is TGTGCCAGTAGTATGAGAAATGAGCAGTTCTTC. Translated, it gives CASSMRNEQFF. The gene calls are TRBV19 and TRBJ2-1, with no clear D. V was cut by 3 bases and J by 7 bases, with 4 bases left in between. CDR1 is LNHDA and CDR2 is SQIVND in the germline V gene (reference sequence). The CDR3 extends over 11 amino acids.

This clone came up once. The chain carries TRBV28 and TRBJ1-5; 7 bases are shared with TRBD1. The length of the CDR3 is 14 residues. Trimming removed 5 bases from V and 4 bases from J; junction bases left unmatched: 5. The germline CDR1 and CDR2 sequences are MDHEN and SYDVKM. The CDR3 sequence: CASSPDRVNQPQHF. In DNA form, the CDR3 reads TGTGCCAGCAGTCCAGACAGGGTAAATCAGCCCCAGCATTTT.

V gene TRBV27 combines with J gene TRBJ2-5; 8 bases are shared with TRBD2. The CDR3 length is 17 residues. V gave up 5 bases and J gave up 2 bases; unmatched junction bases: 13. Germline loops: CDR1 MNHEY, CDR2 SMNVEV (reference sequence). The CDR3 region is CASSTTPLGLGQETQYF. For the CDR3, the DNA is TGTGCCAGCAGTACCACACCCCTGGGACTAGGGCAAGAGACCCAGTACTTC.

The chain recombines TRBV28 with TRBJ2-7; 10 nucleotides match TRBD2. The CDR3 runs to 16 residues. Unmatched junction bases numbered 8, after V lost 2 bases and J lost 4 bases. Germline CDR1 and CDR2: MDHEN and SYDVKM. The CDR3 sequence: CASSLLGLAGAYEQYF. CDR3 DNA sequence: TGTGCCAGCAGTTTACTCGGGCTAGCGGGAGCGTACGAGCAGTACTTC.

The chain combines TRBV28 with TRBJ1-2; D perhaps matches TRBD1 (5 bases). Per germline, CDR1 MDHEN and CDR2 SYDVKM. The CDR3 consists of 14 residues. V shed 2 bases and J shed 7 bases, with 14 bases lying between them. CDR3 bases: TGTGCCAGCAGTTTAGGCGGGGCGGCTGGTGGCTACACCTTC. Protein: CASSLGGAAGGYTF.

This rearrangement joins TRBV11-2 to TRBJ2-1; 13 bases agree with TRBD2. This CDR3 is 16 amino acids long. Germline V gives CDR1 SGHAT, CDR2 FQNNGV. The V segment lost 5 bases and the J segment 16 bases; nucleotides outside the gene matches: 17. The CDR3 DNA is TGTGCCAGCAGCGCTCCGGGACAGAGACTAGCGGGAGGCGGTTTCTTC. It is translated as CASSAPGQRLAGGGFF.

The V call is TRBV2, the J call TRBJ2-4; TRBD1 matches at 8 bases. The CDR3 runs to 14 residues. The junction had 5 bases not matched to a gene; V was cut back by 3 bases and J by 7 bases. Per germline, CDR1 SNHLY and CDR2 FYNNEI. This chain's CDR3 is CASSELQGVNIQYF. The CDR3 region has the DNA TGTGCCAGCAGTGAGTTACAGGGGGTCAACATTCAGTACTTC.

The chain carries TRBV27 and TRBJ2-7; 11 positions agree with TRBD2. The CDR3 has 13 residues. Trimming removed 8 bases from V and 7 bases from J; junction bases left unmatched: 7. From germline, CDR1 is MNHEY and CDR2 SMNVEV (reference sequence). This chain's CDR3 is CASSTSGIGEQYF. CDR3 DNA sequence: TGTGCCAGCTCGACTAGCGGGATAGGTGAGCAGTACTTC.

The chain joins TRBV6-6 to TRBJ2-7; D is uncertain. Trimming removed 2 bases at V and 2 bases at J, with 10 bases between. This CDR3 comprises 14 residues. Germline CDR1 is MNHNY and CDR2 is SVGAGI (reference sequence). The CDR3 sequence is CASSYEVSAYEQYF. CDR3 coding DNA: TGTGCCAGCAGTTACGAGGTGTCCGCCTACGAGCAGTACTTC.

This clone was seen a few times. The rearrangement links TRBV5-1 to TRBJ1-3; 11 bases are shared with TRBD1. From germline, CDR1 is SGHRS and CDR2 YFSETQ. This CDR3 region has 17 residues. With V trimmed by 4 bases and J by 0 bases, 6 bases remained unmatched. The CDR3 DNA sequence: TGCGCCAGCAGCCAGAGGACAGGGGGCTTCTCTGGAAACACCATATATTTT. Amino acid sequence: CASSQRTGGFSGNTIYF. Full variable domain (outside the CDR3, taken from reference TRBV5-1 and TRBJ1-3): KAGVTQTPRYLIKTRGQQVTLSCSPISGHRSVSWYQQTPGQGLQFLFEYFSETQRNKGNFPGRFSGRQFSNSRSEMNVSTLELGDSALYLCASSQRTGGFSGNTIYFGEGSWLTVV.

The V call is TRBV27, the J call TRBJ2-7; weak D call: TRBD2 (5 bases). Germline CDR1 is MNHEY and CDR2 is SMNVEV (reference sequence). Trimming shortened V by 3 bases and J by 7 bases, and 13 bases separated the two germline ends. The CDR3 has 13 residues. Written as DNA, the CDR3 is TGTGCCAGCAGTTTCCAGCGGACCTCTGAGCAGTACTTC. It yields the protein CASSFQRTSEQYF.

The V and J genes are TRBV2 and TRBJ2-3, with 11 bases lining up with TRBD2. The CDR3 spans 16 residues. The ends lost 2 bases at V and 8 bases at J; junction bases unmatched: 9. Germline-derived CDR1 and CDR2 are SNHLY and FYNNEI. The CDR3 DNA reads TGTGCCAGCAGTGAAACTAGCGGGAGACCCCCCGGTACGCAGTATTTT. It yields the protein CASSETSGRPPGTQYF. The entire variable domain, with the rest obtained from reference TRBV2 and TRBJ2-3, is as follows: EPEVTQTPSHQVTQMGQEVILRCVPISNHLYFYWYRQILGQKVEFLVSFYNNEISEKSEIFDDQFSVERPDGSNFTLKIRSTKLEDSAMYFCASSETSGRPPGTQYFGPGTRLTVL.

This chain joins TRBV19 and TRBJ2-7, with 8 bases aligning to TRBD2. V was pared by 6 bases and J by 2 bases, with 6 bases of the junction left unmatched. Germline V CDR1 and CDR2: LNHDA, SQIVND (reference sequence). This CDR3 spans 14 amino acids. The CDR3 bases are TGTGCCAGTAGCCTTAGGGGACTAGCCTACGAGCAGTACTTC. It codes for CASSLRGLAYEQYF.